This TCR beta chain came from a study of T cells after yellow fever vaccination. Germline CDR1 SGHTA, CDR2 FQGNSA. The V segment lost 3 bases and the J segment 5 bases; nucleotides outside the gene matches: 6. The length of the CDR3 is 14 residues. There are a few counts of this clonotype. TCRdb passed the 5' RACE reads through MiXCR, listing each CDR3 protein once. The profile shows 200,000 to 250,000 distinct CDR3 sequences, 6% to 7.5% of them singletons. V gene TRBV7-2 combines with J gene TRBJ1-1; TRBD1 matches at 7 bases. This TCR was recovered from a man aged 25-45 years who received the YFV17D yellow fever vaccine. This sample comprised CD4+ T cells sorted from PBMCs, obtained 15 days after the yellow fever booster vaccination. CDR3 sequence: CASSFGTAATEAFF. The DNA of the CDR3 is TGTGCCAGCAGCTTTGGGACAGCGGCTACTGAAGCTTTCTTT.